The clone carrying this T cell receptor beta chain has just a few counts. This entry is derived from a study of neurological immune-mediated disorders. This CDR3 is 13 amino acids long. Trimming took off 3 bases at V and 4 bases at J, with 9 bases between the two ends. From the 5' RACE reads, TCRdb called clonotypes with MiXCR, one entry per CDR3 protein. The table shows fewer than 80,000 distinct CDR3 sequences, with 4% to 6% occurring only once. Material for sequencing was PBMCs. This clonotype was sampled from a woman aged 30 to 39 with multiple sclerosis. The chain recombines TRBV12-3 or TRBV12-4 with TRBJ1-2; D gene uncertain. CDR3 bases: TGTGCCAGCAGTTTCCAGAGGAGCTATGGCTACACCTTC. As protein: CASSFQRSYGYTF.